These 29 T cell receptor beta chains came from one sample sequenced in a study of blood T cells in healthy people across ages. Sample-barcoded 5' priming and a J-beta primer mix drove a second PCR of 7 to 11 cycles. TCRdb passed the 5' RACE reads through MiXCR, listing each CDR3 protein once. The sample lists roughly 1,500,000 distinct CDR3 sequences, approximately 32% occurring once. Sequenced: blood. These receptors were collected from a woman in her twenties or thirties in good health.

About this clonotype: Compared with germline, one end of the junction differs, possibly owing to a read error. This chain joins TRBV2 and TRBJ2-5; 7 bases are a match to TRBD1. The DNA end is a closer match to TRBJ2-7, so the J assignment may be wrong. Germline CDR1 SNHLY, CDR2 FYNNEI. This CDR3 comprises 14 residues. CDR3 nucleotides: TGTGCCAGCAGGGAAGAGACAGGGACCCACGAGCAGTACTTC. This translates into CASREETGTHEQYF.

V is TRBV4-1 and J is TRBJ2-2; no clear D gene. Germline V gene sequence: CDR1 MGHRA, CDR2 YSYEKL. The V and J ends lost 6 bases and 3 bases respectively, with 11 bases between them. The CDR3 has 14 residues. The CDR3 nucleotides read TGCGCCAGCAGGTCGATGGTCCACACCGGGGAGCTGTTTTTT. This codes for CASRSMVHTGELFF.

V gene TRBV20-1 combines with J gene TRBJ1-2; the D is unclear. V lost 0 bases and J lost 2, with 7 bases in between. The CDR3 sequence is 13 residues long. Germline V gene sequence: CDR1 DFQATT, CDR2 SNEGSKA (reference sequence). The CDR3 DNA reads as TGCAGTGCTAGAGATGTAGGGAACTATGGCTACACCTTC. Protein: CSARDVGNYGYTF.

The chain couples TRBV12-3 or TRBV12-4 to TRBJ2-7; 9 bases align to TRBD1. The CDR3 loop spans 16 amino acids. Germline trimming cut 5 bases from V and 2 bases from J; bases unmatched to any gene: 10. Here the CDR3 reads CASSIISTGGPYEQYF. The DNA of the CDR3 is TGTGCCAGCAGTATAATTTCGACAGGGGGTCCCTACGAGCAGTACTTC.

CDR3 coding DNA: TGTGCCATTTCGGTAGCGGGGCGGACGGGGAAGACCCAGTACTTC. Amino acids: CAISVAGRTGKTQYF. V and J are TRBV7-7 and TRBJ2-5; TRBD2 aligns across 8 bases. The V gene end was trimmed by 10 bases and the J gene end by 6 bases; junction bases not matched to a gene: 16. Germline CDR1 reads SSHAT; CDR2 reads FNYEAQ (reference sequence). This CDR3 region has 15 residues.

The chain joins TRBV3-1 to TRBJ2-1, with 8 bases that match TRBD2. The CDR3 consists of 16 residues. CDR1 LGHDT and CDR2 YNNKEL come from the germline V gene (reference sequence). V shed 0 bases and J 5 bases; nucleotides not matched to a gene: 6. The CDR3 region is CASSQEFAGGHNEQFF. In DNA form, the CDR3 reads TGTGCCAGCAGCCAAGAATTTGCGGGGGGTCACAATGAGCAGTTCTTC.

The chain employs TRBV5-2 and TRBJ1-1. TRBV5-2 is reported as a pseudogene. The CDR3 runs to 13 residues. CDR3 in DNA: TGTGCCAGCAAAATGTATGCGAACACTGAAGCTTTCTTT. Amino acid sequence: CASKMYANTEAFF.

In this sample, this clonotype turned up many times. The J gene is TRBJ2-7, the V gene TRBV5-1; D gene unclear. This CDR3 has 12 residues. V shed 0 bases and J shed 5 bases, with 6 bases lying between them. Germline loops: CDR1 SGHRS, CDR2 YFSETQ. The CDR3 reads CASSLEGNEQYF. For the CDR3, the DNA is TGCGCCAGCAGCTTGGAAGGGAACGAGCAGTACTTC.

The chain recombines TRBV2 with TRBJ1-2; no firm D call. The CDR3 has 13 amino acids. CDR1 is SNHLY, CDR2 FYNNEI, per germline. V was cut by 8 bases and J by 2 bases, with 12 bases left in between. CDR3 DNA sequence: TGTGCCAGCGGAGACAACGGCAACTATGGCTACACCTTC. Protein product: CASGDNGNYGYTF. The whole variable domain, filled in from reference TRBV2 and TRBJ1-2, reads EPEVTQTPSHQVTQMGQEVILRCVPISNHLYFYWYRQILGQKVEFLVSFYNNEISEKSEIFDDQFSVERPDGSNFTLKIRSTKLEDSAMYFCASGDNGNYGYTFGSGTRLTVV.

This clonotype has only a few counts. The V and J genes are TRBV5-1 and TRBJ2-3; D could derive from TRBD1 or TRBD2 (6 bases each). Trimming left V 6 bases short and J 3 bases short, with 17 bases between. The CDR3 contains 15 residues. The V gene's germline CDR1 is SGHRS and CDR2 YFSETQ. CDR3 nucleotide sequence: TGCGCCAGCACCCAAAAGGGGGGAAAAACAGATACGCAGTATTTT. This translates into CASTQKGGKTDTQYF.

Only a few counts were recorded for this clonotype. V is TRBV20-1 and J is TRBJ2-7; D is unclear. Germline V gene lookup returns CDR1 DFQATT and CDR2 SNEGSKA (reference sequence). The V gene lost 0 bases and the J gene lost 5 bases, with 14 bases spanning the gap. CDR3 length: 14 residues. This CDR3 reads CSARDHTMTDEQYF. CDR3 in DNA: TGCAGTGCTAGAGATCATACCATGACTGACGAGCAGTACTTC.

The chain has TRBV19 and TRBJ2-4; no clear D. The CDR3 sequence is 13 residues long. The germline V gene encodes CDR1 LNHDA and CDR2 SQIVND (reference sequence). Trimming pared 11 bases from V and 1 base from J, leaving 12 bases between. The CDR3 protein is CASEELAKNIQYF. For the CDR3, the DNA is TGTGCCTCTGAGGAGTTGGCCAAAAACATTCAGTACTTC.

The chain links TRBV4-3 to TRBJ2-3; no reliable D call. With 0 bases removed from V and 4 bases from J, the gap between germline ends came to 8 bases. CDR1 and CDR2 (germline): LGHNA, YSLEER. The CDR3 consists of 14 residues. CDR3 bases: TGCGCCAGCAGCCAAGATGCCCCAGCAGATACGCAGTATTTT. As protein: CASSQDAPADTQYF.

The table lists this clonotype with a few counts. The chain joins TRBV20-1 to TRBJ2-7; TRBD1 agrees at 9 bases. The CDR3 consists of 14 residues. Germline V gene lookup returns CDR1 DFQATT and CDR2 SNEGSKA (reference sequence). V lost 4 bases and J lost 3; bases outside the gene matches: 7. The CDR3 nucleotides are TGCAGTGCTAAGTCACCGGGACAGGGCTACGAGCAGTACTTC. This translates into CSAKSPGQGYEQYF.

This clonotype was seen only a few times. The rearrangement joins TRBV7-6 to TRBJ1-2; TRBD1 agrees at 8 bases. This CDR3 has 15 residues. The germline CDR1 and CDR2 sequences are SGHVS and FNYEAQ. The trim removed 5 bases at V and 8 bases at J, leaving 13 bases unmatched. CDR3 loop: CASSPVRTGHYGYTF. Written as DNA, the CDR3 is TGTGCCAGCAGCCCAGTAAGGACAGGGCATTACGGCTACACCTTC. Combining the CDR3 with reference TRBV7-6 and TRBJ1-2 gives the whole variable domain GAGVSQSPRYKVTKRGQDVALRCDPISGHVSLYWYRQALGQGPEFLTYFNYEAQQDKSGLPNDRFSAERPEGSISTLTIQRTEQRDSAMYRCASSPVRTGHYGYTFGSGTRLTVV.

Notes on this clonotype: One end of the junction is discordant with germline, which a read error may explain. In DNA form, the CDR3 reads TGTGCCAGCAACCTAGGAGGGGTAGCAGATGCGCAGTATTTT. Its protein product is CASNLGGVADAQYF. The genes are TRBV12-3 or TRBV12-4 and TRBJ2-3; possible D gene TRBD2, 6 bases. CDR3 size: 14 residues.

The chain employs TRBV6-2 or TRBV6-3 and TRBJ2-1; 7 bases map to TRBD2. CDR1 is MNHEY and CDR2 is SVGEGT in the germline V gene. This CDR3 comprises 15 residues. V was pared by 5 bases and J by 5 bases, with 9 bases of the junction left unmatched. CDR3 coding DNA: TGTGCCAGCAGTACCAGTGGGAGGGTAAACAATGAGCAGTTCTTC. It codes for CASSTSGRVNNEQFF.

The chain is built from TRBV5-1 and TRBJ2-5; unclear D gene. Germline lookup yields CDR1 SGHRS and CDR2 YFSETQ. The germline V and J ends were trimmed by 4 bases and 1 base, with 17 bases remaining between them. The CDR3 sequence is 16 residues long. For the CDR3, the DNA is TGCGCCAGCAGCCCCCTGGGGTGGGGATTCCAAGAGACCCAGTACTTC. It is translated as CASSPLGWGFQETQYF.

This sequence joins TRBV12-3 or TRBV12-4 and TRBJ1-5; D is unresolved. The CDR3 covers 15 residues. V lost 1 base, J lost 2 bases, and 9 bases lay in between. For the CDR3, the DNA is TGTGCCAGCAGTTTAGGGGCAGGATGCAATCAGCCCCAGCATTTT. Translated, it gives CASSLGAGCNQPQHF.

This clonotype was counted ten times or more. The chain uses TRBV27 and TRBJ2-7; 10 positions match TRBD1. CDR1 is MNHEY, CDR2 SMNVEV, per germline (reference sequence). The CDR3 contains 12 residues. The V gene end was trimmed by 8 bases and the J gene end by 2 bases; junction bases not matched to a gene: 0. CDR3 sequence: CASGTGAYEQYF. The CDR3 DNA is TGTGCCAGCGGGACAGGGGCCTACGAGCAGTACTTC.

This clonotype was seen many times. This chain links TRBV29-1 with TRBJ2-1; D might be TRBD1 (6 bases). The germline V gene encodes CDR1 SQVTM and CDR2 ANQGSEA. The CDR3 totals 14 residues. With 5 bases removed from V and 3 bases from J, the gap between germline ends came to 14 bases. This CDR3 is CSVKRGSNYNEQFF. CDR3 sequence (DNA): TGCAGCGTTAAAAGGGGGTCCAACTACAATGAGCAGTTCTTC.

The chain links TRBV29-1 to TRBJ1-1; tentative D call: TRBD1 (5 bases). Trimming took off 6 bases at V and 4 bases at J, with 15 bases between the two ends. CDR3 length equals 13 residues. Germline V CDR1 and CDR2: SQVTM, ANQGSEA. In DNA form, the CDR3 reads TGCAGCGTCGCCCGGGCAGGGTTCACTGAAGCTTTCTTT. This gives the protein CSVARAGFTEAFF.

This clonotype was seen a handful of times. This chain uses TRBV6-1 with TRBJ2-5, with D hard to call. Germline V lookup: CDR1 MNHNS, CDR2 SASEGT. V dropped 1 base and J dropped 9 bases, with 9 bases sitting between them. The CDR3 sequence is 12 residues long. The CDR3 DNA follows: TGTGCCAGCAGTGAAGACCAAAGGGCCCAGTACTTC. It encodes CASSEDQRAQYF.

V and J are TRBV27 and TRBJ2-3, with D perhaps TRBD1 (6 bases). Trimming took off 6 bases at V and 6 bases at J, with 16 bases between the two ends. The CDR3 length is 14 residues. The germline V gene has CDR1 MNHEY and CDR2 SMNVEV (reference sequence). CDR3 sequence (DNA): TGTGCCAGCAGGTCCTGGACAGCGATGGATACGCAGTATTTT. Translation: CASRSWTAMDTQYF.

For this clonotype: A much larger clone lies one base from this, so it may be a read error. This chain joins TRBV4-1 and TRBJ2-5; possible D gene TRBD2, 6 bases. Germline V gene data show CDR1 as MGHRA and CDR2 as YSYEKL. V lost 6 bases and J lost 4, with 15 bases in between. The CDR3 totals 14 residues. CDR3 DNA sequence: TGCGCCAGCAGACTAGCAGCGGGTTTAGAGACCCAGTACTTC. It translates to CASRLAAGLETQYF.

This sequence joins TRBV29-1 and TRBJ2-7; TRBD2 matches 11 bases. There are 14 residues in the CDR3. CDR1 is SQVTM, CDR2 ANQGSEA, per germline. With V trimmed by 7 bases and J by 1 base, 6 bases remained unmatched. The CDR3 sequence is CSAQGTSGSYEQYF. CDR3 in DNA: TGCAGCGCCCAAGGGACTAGCGGTTCCTACGAGCAGTACTTC.

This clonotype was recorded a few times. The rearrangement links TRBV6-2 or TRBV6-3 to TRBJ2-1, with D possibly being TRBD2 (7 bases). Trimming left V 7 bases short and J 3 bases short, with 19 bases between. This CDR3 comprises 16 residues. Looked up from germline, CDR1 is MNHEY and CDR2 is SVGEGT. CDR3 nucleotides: TGTGCCAGCATCTCCCGAGAGGGGGGGAGCTACAATGAGCAGTTCTTC. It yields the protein CASISREGGSYNEQFF.

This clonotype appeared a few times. The CDR3 region has the DNA TGTGCCAGCAGCGTATGGGAAGTGGCGGAAACCTCCTACAATGAGCAGTTCTTC. This gives the protein CASSVWEVAETSYNEQFF. The chain joins TRBV9 to TRBJ2-1, with no clear D. V was cut by 1 base and J by 0 bases, with 17 bases left in between. CDR1 is SGDLS, CDR2 YYNGEE, per germline. This CDR3 spans 18 amino acids.

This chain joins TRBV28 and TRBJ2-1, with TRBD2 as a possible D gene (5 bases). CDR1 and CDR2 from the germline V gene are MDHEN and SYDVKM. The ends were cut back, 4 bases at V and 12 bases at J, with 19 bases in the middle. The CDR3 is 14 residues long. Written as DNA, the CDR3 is TGTGCCAGCAGTTCTCGAGGGTCCTCCGGATCGCAGTTCTTC. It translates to CASSSRGSSGSQFF.